Listed below are T cell receptor beta chains from one sample, sequenced in a study of OX40 agonist ivuxolimab in advanced cancers. Only in-frame clones appear in the TCRdb table, and some are missing; sequencing was by immunoSEQ multiplex PCR. The data show under 80,000 clones, roughly 86% seen once. Specimen: CD4+ or CD8+ T cells sorted from blood, collected in a trial of the OX40 agonist ivuxolimab. The receptors here all came from an adult with an advanced solid tumor such as melanoma, head and neck, liver or kidney cancer. CDR3s include the opening cysteine and the closing phenylalanine or tryptophan. Part of the rows lack a size; the others show once, few, many or a class for expanded clones.

cdr3_aa: CAITLAGGVGNEQFF; v_call: TRBV10-3; clone_size: NA
cdr3_aa: CASRGSGRANTGELFF; v_call: TRBV5-1; clone_size: NA
cdr3_aa: CASRWTSAGSYEQYF; v_call: TRBV6-5; clone_size: NA
cdr3_aa: CASSHTDRGSHGYTF; v_call: TRBV18; clone_size: NA
cdr3_aa: CASSYQRTGHKELFF; v_call: TRBV6-7; clone_size: NA
cdr3_aa: CASSMRDLSQHF; v_call: TRBV19; clone_size: few
cdr3_aa: CSVEVTPGKRGEQFF; v_call: TRBV29-1; clone_size: once
cdr3_aa: CASTKSSRVFEKLFF; v_call: TRBV6-5; clone_size: NA
cdr3_aa: CASGETLSYEQYF; v_call: TRBV23-1; clone_size: NA
cdr3_aa: CASSPDLANEQFF; v_call: TRBV18; clone_size: few
cdr3_aa: CASSRDPSGANTEAFF; v_call: TRBV4-1; clone_size: NA
cdr3_aa: CASSLVPDYGYTF; v_call: TRBV27; clone_size: once
cdr3_aa: CSARGLAGVSSYNEQFF; v_call: TRBV29-1; clone_size: NA
cdr3_aa: CASSAREGETQYF; v_call: TRBV4-3; clone_size: NA
cdr3_aa: CASTTSFANTGELFF; v_call: TRBV19; clone_size: NA
cdr3_aa: CASSLDDRGPQHF; v_call: TRBV5-4; clone_size: NA
cdr3_aa: CAISGQNTEAFF; v_call: TRBV10-3; clone_size: NA
cdr3_aa: CASSESWVTGELFF; v_call: TRBV2; clone_size: NA
cdr3_aa: CASRFVGDTEAFF; v_call: TRBV6-6; clone_size: NA
cdr3_aa: CAWSRVIYEQYF; v_call: TRBV30; clone_size: NA
cdr3_aa: CASSENTGAGGYTF; v_call: TRBV6-1; clone_size: once
cdr3_aa: CARVILGGANEKLFF; v_call: TRBV21-1; clone_size: NA
cdr3_aa: CASSSSPPGVSTNEKLFF; v_call: TRBV7-9; clone_size: NA
cdr3_aa: CAISESGNQPQHF; v_call: TRBV10-3; clone_size: NA
cdr3_aa: CATGVRKSTYEQYF; v_call: TRBV10-3; clone_size: NA
cdr3_aa: CASSFPTTGGRREKLFF; v_call: TRBV28; clone_size: NA
cdr3_aa: CASRVAWFGAEDTEAFF; v_call: TRBV30; clone_size: NA
cdr3_aa: CASASGVADTQYF; v_call: TRBV6-1; clone_size: NA
cdr3_aa: CASSRWTGRNTEAFF; v_call: TRBV7-9; clone_size: NA
cdr3_aa: CASSLAPSLAGDYEQYF; v_call: TRBV5-1; clone_size: NA
cdr3_aa: CASSYSGRGRTEAFF; v_call: TRBV6-5; clone_size: once
cdr3_aa: CASSLPTYQPQHF; v_call: TRBV6-6; clone_size: NA
cdr3_aa: CASSPRLAGGSGANVLTF; v_call: TRBV9; clone_size: NA
cdr3_aa: CASSVETSGNNEQFF; v_call: TRBV9; clone_size: NA
cdr3_aa: CASSLEGAANEKLFF; v_call: TRBV5-1; clone_size: NA
cdr3_aa: CASSLTGPQERANGYTF; v_call: TRBV7-8; clone_size: once
cdr3_aa: CASSRDLYEQYF; v_call: TRBV28; clone_size: NA
cdr3_aa: CASSRGVNNEQFF; v_call: TRBV18; clone_size: NA
cdr3_aa: CAQRRTSYEQYF; v_call: TRBV2; clone_size: NA
cdr3_aa: CATHRGVEQYF; v_call: TRBV19; clone_size: NA
cdr3_aa: CASNVAGGLSYEQYF; v_call: TRBV6-5; clone_size: NA
cdr3_aa: CASKSGETQYF; v_call: TRBV6-5; clone_size: NA
cdr3_aa: CASSDRENTGELFF; v_call: TRBV6-4; clone_size: NA
cdr3_aa: CASSKASRFSYNEQFF; v_call: TRBV21-1; clone_size: NA
cdr3_aa: CASIQTGGNVGETQYF; v_call: TRBV5-1; clone_size: NA
cdr3_aa: CASRNSDSHYGYTF; v_call: TRBV6-5; clone_size: medium-sized
cdr3_aa: CASSEPSGTPYEQYF; v_call: TRBV6-1; clone_size: NA
cdr3_aa: CASSLTGRETDTQYF; v_call: TRBV27; clone_size: NA
cdr3_aa: CASSPRGSGRLEQYF; v_call: TRBV7-6; clone_size: NA
cdr3_aa: CAPPRGRKNYGYTF; v_call: TRBV30; clone_size: NA
cdr3_aa: CASSKNRDRVYEQYF; v_call: TRBV6-5; clone_size: NA
cdr3_aa: CASSESWGSGELFF; v_call: TRBV10-1; clone_size: NA
cdr3_aa: CASSYHRTDPDEQYF; v_call: TRBV6-5; clone_size: NA
cdr3_aa: CASSLVGGSQGGEQFF; v_call: TRBV7-2; clone_size: once